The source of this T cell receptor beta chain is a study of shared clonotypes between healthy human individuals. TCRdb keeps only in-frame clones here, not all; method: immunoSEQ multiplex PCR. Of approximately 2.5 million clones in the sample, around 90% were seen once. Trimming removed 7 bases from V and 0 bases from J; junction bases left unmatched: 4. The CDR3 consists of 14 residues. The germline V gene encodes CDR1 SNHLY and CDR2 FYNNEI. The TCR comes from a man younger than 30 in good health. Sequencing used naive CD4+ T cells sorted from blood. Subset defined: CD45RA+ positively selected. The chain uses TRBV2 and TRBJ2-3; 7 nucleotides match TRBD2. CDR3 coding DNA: TGTGCCAGCAAAAGCGGGGTTAGCACAGATACGCAGTATTTT. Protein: CASKSGVSTDTQYF.